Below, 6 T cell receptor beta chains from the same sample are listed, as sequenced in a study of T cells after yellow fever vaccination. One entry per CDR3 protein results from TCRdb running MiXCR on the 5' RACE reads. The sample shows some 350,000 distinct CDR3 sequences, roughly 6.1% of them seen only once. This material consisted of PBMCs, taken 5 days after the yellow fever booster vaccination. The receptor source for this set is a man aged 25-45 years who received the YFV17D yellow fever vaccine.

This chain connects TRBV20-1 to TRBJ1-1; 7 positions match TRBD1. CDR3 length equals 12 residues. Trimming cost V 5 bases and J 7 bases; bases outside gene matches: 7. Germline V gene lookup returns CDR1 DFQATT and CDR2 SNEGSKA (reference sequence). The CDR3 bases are TGCAGTGCTCGCTCCAGGGGGTATGAAGCTTTCTTT. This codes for CSARSRGYEAFF.

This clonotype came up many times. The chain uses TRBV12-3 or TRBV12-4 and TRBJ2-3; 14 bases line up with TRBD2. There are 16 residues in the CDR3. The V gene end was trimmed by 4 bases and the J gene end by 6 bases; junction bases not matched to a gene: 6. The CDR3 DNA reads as TGTGCCAGCAGTTCCCAGGGACTAGCGGGGGTCGATACGCAGTATTTT. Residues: CASSSQGLAGVDTQYF.

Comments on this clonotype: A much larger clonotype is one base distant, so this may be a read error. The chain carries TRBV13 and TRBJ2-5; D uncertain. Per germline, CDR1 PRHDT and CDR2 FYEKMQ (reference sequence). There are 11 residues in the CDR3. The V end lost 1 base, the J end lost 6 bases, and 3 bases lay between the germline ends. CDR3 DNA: TGTGCCAGCAGCTTAGTGCAGACCCAGTACTTC. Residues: CASSLVQTQYF. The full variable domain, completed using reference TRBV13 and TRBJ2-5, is AAGVIQSPRHLIKEKRETATLKCYPIPRHDTVYWYQQGPGQDPQFLISFYEKMQSDKGSIPDRFSAQQFSDYHSELNMSSLELGDSALYFCASSLVQTQYFGPGTRLLVL.

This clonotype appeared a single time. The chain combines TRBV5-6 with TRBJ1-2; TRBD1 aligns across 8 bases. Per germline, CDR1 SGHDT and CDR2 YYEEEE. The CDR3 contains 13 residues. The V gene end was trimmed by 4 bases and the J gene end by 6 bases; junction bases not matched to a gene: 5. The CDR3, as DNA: TGTGCCAGCAGCCAGGGACAGGAAGATGGCTACACCTTC. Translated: CASSQGQEDGYTF.

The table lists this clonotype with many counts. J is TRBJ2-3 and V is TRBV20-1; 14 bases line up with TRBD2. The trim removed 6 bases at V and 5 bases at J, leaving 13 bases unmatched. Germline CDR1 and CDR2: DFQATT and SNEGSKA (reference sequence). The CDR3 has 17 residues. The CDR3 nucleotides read TGCAGTGCCCGCCCGGGGACTAGCGGGAGCGGGATAGATACGCAGTATTTT. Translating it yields CSARPGTSGSGIDTQYF.

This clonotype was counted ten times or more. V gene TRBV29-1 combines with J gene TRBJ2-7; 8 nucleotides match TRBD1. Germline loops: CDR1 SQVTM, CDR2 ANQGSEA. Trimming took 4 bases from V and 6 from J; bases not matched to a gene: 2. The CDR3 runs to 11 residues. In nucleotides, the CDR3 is TGCAGCGTTGGACAGGGGTTCGAGCAGTACTTC. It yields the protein CSVGQGFEQYF.